This T cell receptor (beta chain) emerged from a study of T cells in Graves' hyperthyroidism and ophthalmopathy (dated 2019 in TCRdb). Broadly, across the study: Peripheral blood was sampled at the time of initial diagnosis, prior to any treatment. A discovery cohort of around 98 patients, roughly 40 with Graves' ophthalmopathy and approximately 55 with stable Graves' hyperthyroidism, was used to find distinguishing TCR V-J signatures. Prospective prediction of ophthalmopathy was tested in an independent validation cohort consisting of about 20 hyperthyroidism patients and approximately 16 patients who later progressed to ophthalmopathy. The roughly 90 discovery patients were divided at random into training and test sets in a 7:3 ratio. In roughly six Graves' hyperthyroidism patients, the study also compared T-cell repertoires from thyroid tissue with T-cell repertoires from blood. Once sampling was done, hyperthyroidism patients were given methimazole at a starting dose of 30 mg daily, whereas ophthalmopathy patients were given high-dose intravenous methylprednisolone. The paper reports TCR Vbeta CDR3 sequencing of 140 or so peripheral blood samples: over 40 ophthalmopathy, 75 to 80 hyperthyroidism and 17 progressor patients. Beyond this particular receptor, the publication reports: No statistical method was used to fix the sample size in advance, and group allocation was not hidden from the investigators. In validation, the model predicted progression to ophthalmopathy a median of approximately 6.6 months before onset, with 65% to 71% sensitivity and 72.22% specificity. Blood samples also contained most of the expanded thyroid clonotypes (frequency above 0.001), which suggests that blood repertoires may reflect thyroid immune responses. In cross-validation, a model built on a 13 V-J signature told ophthalmopathy apart from stable hyperthyroidism with 85% to 90% sensitivity and around 81% specificity, and in testing the same model reached 80%/75%.

The table lists this clonotype with many counts. What this receptor recognizes is not known. Per-base quality was not reported, and no clone a single base away is much larger than it. Stable Graves' hyperthyroidism was defined as no progression to ophthalmopathy during 18 months of follow-up. The hyperthyroidism patients were between 18 and 65 years old and newly diagnosed, with a disease duration of less than 2 months. Patients with uncontrolled infections, other autoimmune diseases, pregnancy or lactation were excluded. Diagnoses relied on clinical symptoms, serum thyroxine and TRAb, thyroid ultrasound and orbital computed tomography. PBMCs were separated from roughly 9.3 ml of fresh peripheral blood using Ficoll-Paque density gradient centrifugation. Total RNA was extracted with Trizol reagent, and quality was checked on an Agilent 2100 Bioanalyzer. From the cysteine up to the phenylalanine, the CDR3 has a length of 12 residues. Here the CDR3 DNA is all that survives: 36 bases in frame from base 1. CDR1 and CDR2, looked up from the germline V gene (reference sequence), are DFQATT and SNEGSKA. The trim is 3 bases for V and 7 bases for J, with a gap of 10 bases between the germline ends.

Amplification of TCR beta CDR3 regions was carried out from RNA transcripts. A first-round RT-PCR of the TCR CDR3 used the HTBI primer set with the Qiagen OneStep RT-PCR kit. Libraries were constructed in a second round of multiplex PCR, after which size selection and purification were carried out. Paired-end sequencing of the libraries was performed with 100 bp reads on an Illumina HiSeq2000. From the authors' description of their analysis: SOAPnuke was used to process the raw data, throwing out any read that contained adapters or uncalled bases, had a mean Phred below 15, or lacked an exact constant-primer or identifier match. COPE v1.2.5 was used to merge the high-quality paired reads, and each unique nucleotide sequence was defined as a clonotype. MiTCR v1.1 was used to align the clonotypes against IMGT TRBV, TRBD and TRBJ reference segments. Only V-J combinations with frequency above 0.0001, covering about 99% of repertoires, were analysed. A TCS score was defined as the ratio of F50 (clonal expansion) to E x V (chaos), with BLOSUM62-based TCRdist applied between CDR3 peptides within each V-J. Welch's t-statistics and random forest reduced roughly 530 V-J features to 13, which were used in a naive Bayes classifier (R e1071). The public reads were quality trimmed at Q25 with fastp and then assembled into clones with MiXCR by TCRdb, keeping productive beta chains. A single entry per CDR3 protein holds the most common genes and DNA from its merged rows. The authors' filters were not applied to this entry. Recorded for this sample are approximately 330,000 distinct CDR3 sequences; about 18% of them occurred a single time. Of the sample, under 55% falls within the top ten clones.

Recombination linked TRBV20-1 to TRBJ2-1; a confident D gene designation cannot be given. Sequencing input: blood. This clonotype originated in a woman in her forties or fifties with Graves' hyperthyroidism. The CDR3 amino acid sequence is: CSASDPGNEQFF. The nucleotides are TGCAGTGCTAGCGACCCTGGTAATGAGCAGTTCTTC.